One sample yielded the 18 T cell receptor beta chains listed below, sequenced in a study of blood T cell repertoires in COVID-19. The assay was immunoSEQ multiplex PCR, and TCRdb's table has in-frame clones only and misses some. The repertoire includes 360,000 or so clones, around 83% of them detected once, and about 4.8% sits in the top ten. Sequencing was carried out using PBMCs or T cells enriched from blood (not recorded which). These receptor sequences come from a woman aged 45 to 65 who had recovered from COVID-19.

This clone was counted a few times. The CDR3 reads CASSPTSGGADTQYF. The CDR3 DNA follows: TGTGCCAGCAGCCCGACTAGCGGGGGGGCAGATACGCAGTATTTT. The chain uses TRBV7-3 and TRBJ2-3; TRBD2 matches at 14 bases. Unmatched junction bases numbered 2, after V lost 5 bases and J lost 4 bases. The CDR3 totals 15 residues. Germline V gene sequence: CDR1 SGHTA, CDR2 FQGTGA.

This clone turned up a few times. This chain links TRBV7-3 with TRBJ1-1, with 9 bases fitting TRBD1. Trimming took 4 bases from V and 1 from J; bases not matched to a gene: 1. The length of the CDR3 is 14 residues. Germline CDR1 is SGHTA and CDR2 is FQGTGA. The CDR3 nucleotides read TGTGCCAGCAGCTCGACAGGGGGGAACACTGAAGCTTTCTTT. Translation gives CASSSTGGNTEAFF. Full variable domain (outside the CDR3, taken from reference TRBV7-3 and TRBJ1-1): GAGVSQTPSNKVTEKGKYVELRCDPISGHTALYWYRQSLGQGPEFLIYFQGTGAADDSGLPNDRFFAVRPEGSVSTLKIQRTERGDSAVYLCASSSTGGNTEAFFGQGTRLTVV.

This clone appeared a few times. This chain uses TRBV29-1 with TRBJ2-5; maybe TRBD1 (6 bases). The CDR3 runs to 15 residues. V lost 4 bases to trimming and J lost 5 bases, with 20 bases between them. Germline values: CDR1 SQVTM, CDR2 ANQGSEA. The CDR3 sequence is CSVALPTKRGETQYF. CDR3 sequence (DNA): TGCAGCGTTGCATTACCTACTAAGAGGGGGGAGACCCAGTACTTC.

The rearrangement joins TRBV2 to TRBJ1-1; a weak D match, TRBD1 (6 bases). V was pared by 0 bases and J by 6 bases, with 20 bases between. This CDR3 spans 17 amino acids. CDR1 and CDR2 from the germline V gene are SNHLY and FYNNEI. The CDR3 spells CASSEARWGHGIAEAFF. CDR3 coding DNA: TGTGCCAGCAGTGAAGCGCGGTGGGGACACGGAATCGCTGAAGCTTTCTTT.

V usage is TRBV2 and J usage is TRBJ2-2, with D possibly TRBD1 on 7 matching bases. Trimming pared 5 bases from V and 4 bases from J, leaving 14 bases between. Germline CDR1 and CDR2: SNHLY and FYNNEI. The CDR3 is 15 amino acids. The CDR3 region has the DNA TGTGCCAGCAGTCTATACAGGGGAGGCACCGGGGAGCTGTTTTTT. Its protein product is CASSLYRGGTGELFF.

V is TRBV3-1 (or the pseudogene TRBV3-2) and J is TRBJ1-2; D not certain. CDR3 length equals 17 residues. Germline V gene data show CDR1 as LGHDT and CDR2 as YNNKEL (reference sequence). Trimming pared 1 base from V and 2 bases from J, leaving 17 bases between. CDR3 region: CASSQVRGEGPNYGYTF. The CDR3 nucleotides are TGTGCCAGCAGCCAAGTCCGCGGGGAGGGCCCGAACTATGGCTACACCTTC.

V is TRBV2 and J is TRBJ1-2; D possibly corresponds to TRBD1 (6 bases). The V and J ends lost 6 bases and 6 bases respectively, with 14 bases between them. Germline loops: CDR1 SNHLY, CDR2 FYNNEI. The CDR3 totals 13 residues. CDR3 sequence (DNA): TGTGCCAGCAGCGCCAACAGGGTCGATGGCTACACCTTC. Its translation: CASSANRVDGYTF.

The genes are TRBV27 and TRBJ2-1; 9 bases are shared with TRBD2. CDR3 size: 15 residues. Germline V lookup: CDR1 MNHEY, CDR2 SMNVEV (reference sequence). The trim removed 6 bases at V and 9 bases at J, leaving 12 bases unmatched. CDR3 in DNA: TGTGCCAGCAGCATCTCTAGCGCGCGGGGGGGTGAGCAGTTCTTC. As protein: CASSISSARGGEQFF.

The rearrangement joins TRBV19 to TRBJ2-3; TRBD1 is a possible D gene (6 bases). The CDR3 extends over 17 amino acids. CDR1 and CDR2 from the germline V gene are LNHDA and SQIVND (reference sequence). V dropped 8 bases and J dropped 3 bases, with 24 bases sitting between them. The CDR3 bases are TGTGCCAGTGGACGACGGGACACACTCTTAAGTACAGATACGCAGTATTTT. It encodes CASGRRDTLLSTDTQYF.

The J gene is TRBJ1-1, the V gene TRBV4-1; 10 bases fit TRBD1. CDR3 length equals 15 residues. Unmatched junction bases numbered 12, after V lost 10 bases and J lost 4 bases. Per the germline V gene, CDR1 is MGHRA and CDR2 is YSYEKL. The CDR3 bases are TGCGCCACCAAGGGGACAGGGGCATTAGTCACTGAAGCTTTCTTT. Protein: CATKGTGALVTEAFF.

The rearrangement links TRBV5-4 to TRBJ2-3; 11 bases fit TRBD1. V was clipped by 4 bases and J by 3 bases; unmatched bases: 7. CDR3 size: 16 residues. Germline V lookup: CDR1 SGHNT, CDR2 YYREEE (reference sequence). CDR3 sequence reads: CASSPRDRGVTDTQYF. The DNA of the CDR3 is TGTGCCAGCAGCCCGAGGGACAGGGGGGTAACAGATACGCAGTATTTT. Variable domain in full (rest from reference TRBV5-4 and TRBJ2-3): ETGVTQSPTHLIKTRGQQVTLRCSSQSGHNTVSWYQQALGQGPQFIFQYYREEENGRGNFPPRFSGLQFPNYSSELNVNALELDDSALYLCASSPRDRGVTDTQYFGPGTRLTVL.

The CDR3 loop reads CASSPKLGQGTEAFF. The CDR3 nucleotides read TGTGCCAGCAGCCCAAAGTTGGGACAGGGGACTGAAGCTTTCTTT. The chain uses TRBV5-4 and TRBJ1-1, with 10 bases fitting TRBD1. In germline, CDR1 is SGHNT, CDR2 YYREEE (reference sequence). Trimming took 4 bases from V and 5 from J; bases not matched to a gene: 8. This CDR3 has 15 residues.

The chain joins TRBV30 to TRBJ1-2; 7 bases line up with TRBD1. CDR3 length: 13 amino acids. Germline V gives CDR1 GTSNPN, CDR2 SVGIG (reference sequence). Trimming at V came to 3 bases and at J to 5 bases, leaving 6 bases not matched to a gene. This CDR3 reads CAWREGAIYGYTF. The CDR3 DNA is TGTGCCTGGAGAGAGGGGGCGATTTATGGCTACACCTTC.

The chain has TRBV5-1 and TRBJ2-2; tentatively, D is TRBD1 (7 bases). V lost 4 bases to trimming and J lost 6 bases, with 10 bases between them. The CDR3 totals 13 residues. The V gene's germline CDR1 is SGHRS and CDR2 YFSETQ. As DNA, the CDR3 is TGCGCCAGCAGCGACAGGGAGGCCGGGGAGCTGTTTTTT. The encoded protein is CASSDREAGELFF.

The rearrangement joins TRBV7-2 to TRBJ1-2; 9 bases map to TRBD1. Trimming took 0 bases from V and 5 from J; bases not matched to a gene: 7. This CDR3 is 16 amino acids long. CDR1 is SGHTA, CDR2 FQGNSA, per germline. The CDR3 DNA follows: TGTGCCAGCAGCTTAGCTACAGGGGGCGTTTCGTATGGCTACACCTTC. This sequence encodes CASSLATGGVSYGYTF. Full variable domain (remainder filled in from reference TRBV7-2 and TRBJ1-2): GAGVSQSPSNKVTEKGKDVELRCDPISGHTALYWYRQSLGQGLEFLIYFQGNSAPDKSGLPSDRFSAERTGGSVSTLTIQRTQQEDSAVYLCASSLATGGVSYGYTFGSGTRLTVV.

The CDR3 loop is CASSSYGGFISYNEQFF. Written as DNA, the CDR3 is TGTGCCAGCAGTTCTTATGGGGGGTTCATCTCCTACAATGAGCAGTTCTTC. The chain links TRBV27 to TRBJ2-1; D perhaps matches TRBD2 (6 bases). Between the trimmed V and J ends, which lost 4 bases and 0 bases, there was a span of 16 bases. Germline loops: CDR1 MNHEY, CDR2 SMNVEV (reference sequence). The CDR3 spans 17 residues.

The V gene is TRBV14, the J gene TRBJ1-1; D not resolved. There are 14 residues in the CDR3. Per the germline V gene, CDR1 is SGHDN and CDR2 is FVKESK. V gave up 0 bases and J gave up 3 bases, with 8 bases separating them. The CDR3, as DNA: TGTGCCAGCAGCCAAGATCTAAGCCACACTGAAGCTTTCTTT. Translation gives CASSQDLSHTEAFF.

The V call is TRBV13, the J call TRBJ2-7; 10 bases are shared with TRBD2. Germline lookup yields CDR1 PRHDT and CDR2 FYEKMQ (reference sequence). The V and J ends lost 5 bases and 1 base, in that order; junction bases with no gene match: 5. The CDR3 extends over 15 amino acids. The CDR3 DNA is TGTGCCAGCAGCAGCTGGACTAGCGGATCCTACGAGCAGTACTTC. This gives the protein CASSSWTSGSYEQYF.